This T cell receptor beta chain emerged from a study of cytomegalovirus exposure and HLA in healthy donors. The PCR ran on 60 Vbeta and 13 Jbeta primers. Clones were read by immunoSEQ multiplex PCR, and TCRdb kept only the in-frame ones, dropping some. The sample contains roughly 150,000 clones, approximately 73% of which appear only once. V lost 4 bases to trimming and J lost 0 bases; unmatched junction nucleotides: 5. CDR3 length equals 16 residues. Germline CDR1 is SGHRS and CDR2 is YFSETQ. The study's findings and limits: Per a prior analysis, the majority of TCR beta V segments were productive roughly 87% or roughly 30% of the time.

Concerning this clone itself: As yet, its antigen is unknown.

This TCR came from a woman in her late teens or twenties in good health and CMV-seropositive. The sample taken for sequencing was PBMCs. J is TRBJ2-3 and V is TRBV5-1; 10 bases match TRBD2. CDR3 sequence (DNA): TGCGCCAGCAGCCTTGGACTAGCGGTTAGCACAGATACGCAGTATTTT. Translated, it gives CASSLGLAVSTDTQYF.